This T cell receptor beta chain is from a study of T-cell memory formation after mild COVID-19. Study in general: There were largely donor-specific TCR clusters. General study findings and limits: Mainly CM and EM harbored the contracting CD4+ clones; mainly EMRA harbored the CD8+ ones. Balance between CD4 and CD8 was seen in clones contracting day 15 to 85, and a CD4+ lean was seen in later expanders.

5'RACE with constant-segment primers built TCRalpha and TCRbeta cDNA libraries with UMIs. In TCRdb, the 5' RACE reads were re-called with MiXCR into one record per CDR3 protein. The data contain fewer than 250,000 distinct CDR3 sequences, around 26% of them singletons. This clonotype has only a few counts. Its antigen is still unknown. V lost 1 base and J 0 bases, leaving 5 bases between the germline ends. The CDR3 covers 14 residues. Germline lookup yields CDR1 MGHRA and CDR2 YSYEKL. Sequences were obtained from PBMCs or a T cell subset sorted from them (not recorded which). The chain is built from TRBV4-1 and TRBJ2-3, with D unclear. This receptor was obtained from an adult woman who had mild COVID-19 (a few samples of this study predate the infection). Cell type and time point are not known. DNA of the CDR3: TGCGCCAGCAGCCAAGTTACTAGCACAGATACGCAGTATTTT. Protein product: CASSQVTSTDTQYF.